Below, 27 T cell receptor beta chains from the same sample are listed, as sequenced in a study of cytomegalovirus exposure and HLA in healthy donors. 60 Vbeta and 13 Jbeta primers were used in PCR. TCRdb keeps only in-frame clones here, not all; method: immunoSEQ multiplex PCR. The data show 100,000 or so clones, about 80% seen once. Material for sequencing was PBMCs. These receptors came from a young man in good health and CMV-seropositive.

The rearrangement links TRBV5-1 to TRBJ1-2; 8 nucleotides align to TRBD1. V lost 3 bases, J lost 8 bases, and 9 bases stayed unmatched. The CDR3 length is 14 residues. Germline CDR1 SGHRS, CDR2 YFSETQ. For the CDR3, the DNA is TGCGCCAGCAGCTGGGGGGACAGGCCTTGGGGCTACACCTTC. Protein: CASSWGDRPWGYTF.

The chain couples TRBV6-5 to TRBJ1-5; D is unclear. The CDR3 runs to 15 residues. The V end lost 6 bases, the J end lost 0 bases, and 12 bases lay between the germline ends. Germline assignment: CDR1 MNHEY and CDR2 SVGAGI. CDR3 sequence: CASSLGPNSNQPQHF. As DNA, the CDR3 is TGTGCCAGCAGCCTAGGCCCAAATAGCAATCAGCCCCAGCATTTT.

The V call is TRBV6-1, the J call TRBJ2-1, with D possibly TRBD1 on 6 matching bases. Looked up from germline, CDR1 is MNHNS and CDR2 is SASEGT. V lost 0 bases to trimming and J lost 7 bases, with 16 bases between them. The CDR3 sequence is 16 residues long. The CDR3 sequence is CASSEAVVRGRNEQFF. The CDR3 coding sequence is TGTGCCAGCAGTGAAGCAGTGGTCAGGGGTCGAAATGAGCAGTTCTTC.

The chain recombines TRBV28 with TRBJ2-5, with 7 bases lining up with TRBD2. V shed 1 base and J 2 bases; nucleotides not matched to a gene: 1. CDR1 MDHEN and CDR2 SYDVKM come from the germline V gene. The CDR3 is 14 amino acids. CDR3 bases: TGTGCCAGCAGTTTATCGCGGGAGCAAGAGACCCAGTACTTC. Its translation: CASSLSREQETQYF.

The CDR3 reads CASSLRTGGGYGYTF. CDR3 bases: TGTGCCAGCAGCCTACGGACAGGGGGCGGCTATGGCTACACCTTC. This chain uses TRBV6-1 with TRBJ1-2; 11 bases line up with TRBD1. This CDR3 spans 15 amino acids. CDR1 is MNHNS and CDR2 is SASEGT in the germline V gene. V was pared by 6 bases and J by 4 bases, with 7 bases of the junction left unmatched.

The chain is built from TRBV5-8 and TRBJ2-7; TRBD1 matches 7 bases. With V trimmed by 4 bases and J by 4 bases, 2 bases remained unmatched. The CDR3 length is 12 residues. CDR1 and CDR2 (germline): SGHTS, YDEGEE. The CDR3 protein is CASSDREYEQYF. The CDR3 DNA is TGTGCCAGCAGCGACAGGGAGTACGAGCAGTACTTC.

This clone was seen more than once but under ten times. The chain is built from TRBV6-5 and TRBJ1-2, with 12 bases matching TRBD1. CDR1 is MNHEY, CDR2 SVGAGI, per germline. The CDR3 spans 16 residues. J gave up 7 bases and V 2 bases, and 8 bases lay outside the gene matches. The CDR3 loop reads CASSYPGTGGAAGYTF. The CDR3 DNA reads as TGTGCCAGCAGTTACCCCGGGACAGGGGGCGCGGCTGGCTACACCTTC.

The chain employs TRBV10-3 and TRBJ2-4; possible D gene TRBD2, 5 bases. Trimming took 0 bases from V and 0 from J, leaving 15 bases between them. The CDR3 consists of 18 residues. In germline, CDR1 is ENHRY, CDR2 SYGVKD. The CDR3 region has the DNA TGTGCCATCAGTGAGTCGGAGACGGGTGGACTAGCCAAAAACATTCAGTACTTC. Translation gives CAISESETGGLAKNIQYF.

This clone was counted between two and nine times. This chain connects TRBV5-1 to TRBJ2-1; 9 bases line up with TRBD1. J was trimmed by 4 bases and V by 3 bases; bases with no gene match: 5. CDR1 is SGHRS and CDR2 is YFSETQ in the germline V gene. The CDR3 has 15 residues. The CDR3 DNA reads TGCGCCAGCAGCTCGGGACAGGGAGGTTACAATGAGCAGTTCTTC. Translation gives CASSSGQGGYNEQFF.

There are a few counts of this clone. This chain links TRBV4-1 with TRBJ1-1, with TRBD1 matching 8 bases. CDR3 length equals 18 residues. V dropped 5 bases and J dropped 3; count of bases not matched to a gene: 17. The germline gives CDR1 MGHRA, CDR2 YSYEKL. This CDR3 reads CASSFVRAGGPLDTEAFF. CDR3 nucleotides: TGCGCCAGCAGCTTTGTCCGCGCAGGGGGCCCCCTGGACACTGAAGCTTTCTTT.

This chain joins TRBV5-6 and TRBJ1-6; 8 bases match TRBD1. V dropped 2 bases and J dropped 10; count of bases not matched to a gene: 11. Germline lookup yields CDR1 SGHDT and CDR2 YYEEEE. The CDR3 has 16 amino acids. Here the CDR3 DNA reads TGTGCCAGCAGCTTAACATCCAGGGGGCAGAGATCACCCCTCCACTTT. Translation gives CASSLTSRGQRSPLHF.

This chain connects TRBV7-2 to TRBJ1-3; D unclear. The CDR3 length is 16 residues. Trimming removed 0 bases at V and 0 bases at J, with 9 bases between. Per germline, CDR1 SGHTA and CDR2 FQGNSA. Here the CDR3 DNA reads TGTGCCAGCAGCTTAGCGTCGGGGAGCTCTGGAAACACCATATATTTT. Translated, it gives CASSLASGSSGNTIYF.

The genes are TRBV18 and TRBJ1-2, with D perhaps TRBD1 (6 bases). Trimming cost V 6 bases and J 0 bases, with 14 bases left between them. The CDR3 runs 15 residues. Germline assignment: CDR1 KGHSH and CDR2 LQKENI. The CDR3 DNA reads as TGTGCCAGCTCGGAAGACAGGTCGGCTAACTATGGCTACACCTTC. Translating it yields CASSEDRSANYGYTF.

The chain carries TRBV7-3 and TRBJ2-7, with D hard to call. This CDR3 has 13 amino acids. Trimming pared 3 bases from V and 3 bases from J, leaving 9 bases between. Germline V CDR1 and CDR2: SGHTA, FQGTGA. The CDR3 nucleotides are TGTGCCAGCAGCTTTCGTCCAGGCTACGAGCAGTACTTC. This gives the protein CASSFRPGYEQYF.

The chain links TRBV28 to TRBJ2-3; 8 bases align to TRBD2. Germline CDR1 is MDHEN and CDR2 is SYDVKM. After removal of 8 bases from V and 7 bases from J, the junction contained 11 bases not matched to a gene. The length of the CDR3 is 14 residues. The CDR3 nucleotides are TGTGCCAGCGCCAAGTCCGGACTAGCACATACGCAGTATTTT. Translated: CASAKSGLAHTQYF.

The chain carries TRBV2 and TRBJ1-4; D might be TRBD1 (5 bases). With 8 bases removed from V and 9 bases from J, the gap between germline ends came to 13 bases. There are 12 residues in the CDR3. The germline V gene encodes CDR1 SNHLY and CDR2 FYNNEI. The CDR3 sequence: CASRRAGKKLFF. DNA for the CDR3: TGTGCCAGCCGCAGGGCAGGAAAAAAACTGTTTTTT.

The chain's CDR3 is CASSYWGENTEAFF. CDR3 DNA: TGTGCCAGCAGTTACTGGGGGGAGAACACTGAAGCTTTCTTT. The V call is TRBV6-5, the J call TRBJ1-1; a possible D gene is TRBD1 (5 bases). The length of the CDR3 is 14 residues. Per the germline V gene, CDR1 is MNHEY and CDR2 is SVGAGI. With 1 base removed from V and 1 base from J, the gap between germline ends came to 7 bases.

CDR3 protein: CASSLSYTGELFF. The CDR3 bases are TGTGCCAGCAGTTTATCCTACACCGGGGAGCTGTTTTTT. The V gene is TRBV27, the J gene TRBJ2-2; D not certain. Trimming took off 0 bases at V and 3 bases at J, with 2 bases between the two ends. The CDR3 has 13 residues. CDR1 and CDR2 from the germline V gene are MNHEY and SMNVEV (reference sequence).

The chain recombines TRBV21-1 with TRBJ1-3; the table's D call, TRBD1, has no DNA check behind it. TRBV21-1 is classified as a pseudogene. The CDR3 is made up of 16 amino acids. This chain's CDR3 is CASSIPDTFSGNTIYF. In DNA form, the CDR3 reads TGTGCCAGCAGCATACCGGACACTTTCTCTGGAAACACCATATATTTT.

V and J are TRBV5-4 and TRBJ1-2, with D tentatively TRBD1 (6 bases). The germline V and J ends were trimmed by 1 base and 6 bases, with 13 bases remaining between them. In germline, CDR1 is SGHNT, CDR2 YYREEE (reference sequence). This CDR3 contains 14 residues. This CDR3 reads CASSLTGNRNGYTF. CDR3 DNA sequence: TGTGCCAGCAGCTTGACAGGGAATAGGAATGGCTACACCTTC.

The gene calls are TRBV5-1 and TRBJ1-4; D is uncertain. V was clipped by 0 bases and J by 0 bases, with 9 bases between them. This CDR3 contains 16 residues. CDR1 and CDR2 (germline): SGHRS, YFSETQ. CDR3 nucleotide sequence: TGCGCCAGCAGCTTGGCTGGGCCTGCAACTAATGAAAAACTGTTTTTT. Amino acid sequence: CASSLAGPATNEKLFF. The variable domain in full, completed from reference TRBV5-1 and TRBJ1-4, reads KAGVTQTPRYLIKTRGQQVTLSCSPISGHRSVSWYQQTPGQGLQFLFEYFSETQRNKGNFPGRFSGRQFSNSRSEMNVSTLELGDSALYLCASSLAGPATNEKLFFGSGTQLSVL.

This clone showed up just a few times. The rearrangement joins TRBV7-2 to TRBJ1-4, with 9 bases that match TRBD1. V shed 1 base and J 13 bases; nucleotides not matched to a gene: 4. CDR3 length: 13 residues. Germline CDR1 is SGHTA and CDR2 is FQGNSA. The CDR3 reads CASSLDPGQGLFF. The CDR3 DNA is TGTGCCAGCAGCTTAGATCCGGGACAGGGACTGTTTTTT.

The chain has TRBV6-1 and TRBJ1-5, with TRBD1 matching over 8 bases. J was trimmed by 3 bases and V by 11 bases; bases with no gene match: 9. The germline V gene has CDR1 MNHNS and CDR2 SASEGT. There are 14 residues in the CDR3. The CDR3 nucleotides are TGTGCCGGGCGGGTGACAGGGGCCAATCAGCCCCAGCATTTT. Translated, it gives CAGRVTGANQPQHF.

The chain joins TRBV4-1 to TRBJ1-6, with D possibly matching TRBD1 (6 bases). The V gene's germline CDR1 is MGHRA and CDR2 YSYEKL. The CDR3 is made up of 16 amino acids. Trimming took 2 bases from V and 5 from J, leaving 13 bases between them. This CDR3 reads CASSQSTGIHNSPLHF. CDR3 DNA sequence: TGCGCCAGCAGCCAAAGCACAGGGATCCATAATTCACCCCTCCACTTT.

The J gene is TRBJ1-2, the V gene TRBV2; D is perhaps TRBD1 (5 bases). CDR1 is SNHLY, CDR2 FYNNEI, per germline. The CDR3 has 13 residues. V was cut by 6 bases and J by 8 bases, with 16 bases left in between. CDR3 DNA sequence: TGTGCCAGCAGGGTGACAGCCCCGGAGGGCTACACCTTC. Amino acids: CASRVTAPEGYTF.

This sequence joins TRBV7-8 and TRBJ1-4, with D perhaps TRBD1 (6 bases). In germline, CDR1 is SGHVS, CDR2 FQNEAQ. There are 14 residues in the CDR3. V lost 5 bases to trimming and J lost 4 bases, with 11 bases between them. The CDR3 bases are TGTGCCAGCAGCCTGGGACACGTTAATGAAAAACTGTTTTTT. It is translated as CASSLGHVNEKLFF.

CDR3 amino acids: CASTASGRNTEAFF. In DNA, the CDR3 is TGTGCCAGCACCGCGAGCGGGAGGAACACTGAAGCTTTCTTT. This chain uses TRBV7-9 with TRBJ1-1; D not certain. CDR3 size: 14 residues. V gave up 7 bases and J gave up 1 base, with 13 bases separating them. Germline CDR1 SEHNR, CDR2 FQNEAQ (reference sequence).